This T cell receptor (beta chain) was profiled in a study of control samples from healthy donors and cancer patients. The CDR3 is made up of 15 amino acids. The V segment lost 3 bases and the J segment 9 bases; nucleotides outside the gene matches: 7. Germline CDR1 reads KGHSH; CDR2 reads LQKENI. Some clones are missing from TCRdb's copy, which holds only in-frame ones; the method was immunoSEQ multiplex PCR. This sample yields 90,000 to 100,000 clones, of which roughly nine tenths are seen a single time; roughly 3.4% belongs to the top ten. The sequenced material came from blood. The V and J genes are TRBV18 and TRBJ1-6; 8 bases match TRBD1. The sequence was obtained from a woman between 18 and 29 years old in good health. CDR3 loop: CASSPRGLFGSPLHF. The CDR3 bases are TGTGCCAGCTCACCCAGGGGGCTCTTTGGTTCACCCCTCCACTTT.